These T cell receptor beta chains were read from a single sample in a study of cytomegalovirus exposure and HLA in healthy donors. TCRdb's copy holds only in-frame clones and misses some; the assay was immunoSEQ multiplex PCR. The table has 250,000 to 350,000 clones, roughly 88% seen once. Sequencing was done on a sample of PBMCs. These receptors all come from a man aged 40-49 years in good health and CMV-seropositive. Both conserved end residues are part of each CDR3. The D gene is left open where the match is weak. Not every row has a clone size; where given, it reads once, few, many or a size class.

D gene: NA
clone size: NA
CDR3 length: 14
V gene: TRBV9
J gene: TRBJ1-1
CDR3 protein: CASSPLSVNTEAFF
CDR3 DNA: TGTGCCAGCAGCCCACTGTCCGTGAACACTGAAGCTTTCTTT

D gene: NA
clone size: NA
CDR3 length: 11
V gene: TRBV6-5
J gene: TRBJ1-1
CDR3 protein: CASPTNTEAFF
CDR3 DNA: TGTGCCAGCCCTACTAACACTGAAGCTTTCTTT

D gene: TRBD1
clone size: once
CDR3 length: 18
V gene: TRBV10-1
J gene: TRBJ1-1
CDR3 protein: CASRGPGTGKGDNTEAFF
CDR3 DNA: TGCGCCAGCAGGGGGCCGGGGACAGGGAAGGGCGACAACACTGAAGCTTTCTTT

D gene: TRBD2
clone size: NA
CDR3 length: 16
V gene: TRBV29-1
J gene: TRBJ2-1
CDR3 protein: CSAHLRRGLATNEQFF
CDR3 DNA: TGCAGCGCCCACCTCCGTAGGGGACTAGCGACCAATGAGCAGTTCTTC

D gene: TRBD2
clone size: NA
CDR3 length: 14
V gene: TRBV6-6
J gene: TRBJ2-1
CDR3 protein: CASRTSGTYNEQFF
CDR3 DNA: TGTGCCAGTAGGACTAGCGGGACCTACAATGAGCAGTTCTTC

D gene: NA
clone size: NA
CDR3 length: 15
V gene: TRBV15
J gene: TRBJ2-1
CDR3 protein: CATSRVSNTYNEQFF
CDR3 DNA: TGTGCCACCAGCAGAGTTAGCAACACTTACAATGAGCAGTTCTTC

D gene: NA
clone size: NA
CDR3 length: 13
V gene: TRBV11-3
J gene: TRBJ1-1
CDR3 protein: CASSSSSGGEAFF
CDR3 DNA: TGTGCCAGCAGCTCCTCTTCCGGGGGTGAAGCTTTCTTT

D gene: NA
clone size: NA
CDR3 length: 13
V gene: TRBV28
J gene: TRBJ1-5
CDR3 protein: CASKEKGNQPQHF
CDR3 DNA: TGTGCCAGCAAGGAGAAGGGCAATCAGCCCCAGCATTTT

D gene: TRBD2
clone size: once
CDR3 length: 15
V gene: TRBV27
J gene: TRBJ2-1
CDR3 protein: CASSPGSGRWNEQFF
CDR3 DNA: TGTGCCAGCAGTCCAGGAAGCGGGAGGTGGAATGAGCAGTTCTTC

D gene: TRBD1
clone size: NA
CDR3 length: 18
V gene: TRBV4-1
J gene: TRBJ1-3
CDR3 protein: CASSQAGPDRFTGNTIYF
CDR3 DNA: TGCGCCAGCAGCCAAGCTGGTCCGGACAGGTTTACTGGAAACACCATATATTTT

D gene: TRBD2
clone size: NA
CDR3 length: 15
V gene: TRBV10-2
J gene: TRBJ2-7
CDR3 protein: CASRQTSGSLHEQYF
CDR3 DNA: TGCGCCAGCAGGCAGACTAGCGGGAGTCTCCACGAGCAGTACTTC

D gene: TRBD1
clone size: NA
CDR3 length: 15
V gene: TRBV19
J gene: TRBJ1-5
CDR3 protein: CASSIPGTAIRTQHF
CDR3 DNA: TGTGCCAGTAGTATTCCCGGGACAGCGATTCGGACCCAGCATTTT

D gene: NA
clone size: few
CDR3 length: 12
V gene: TRBV11-2
J gene: TRBJ2-3
CDR3 protein: CASSKAPDTQYF
CDR3 DNA: TGTGCCAGCAGCAAAGCCCCCGATACGCAGTATTTT

D gene: TRBD1
clone size: NA
CDR3 length: 16
V gene: TRBV2
J gene: TRBJ2-1
CDR3 protein: CASSERTGGFYNEQFF
CDR3 DNA: TGTGCCAGCAGTGAAAGGACAGGGGGCTTCTACAATGAGCAGTTCTTC

D gene: NA
clone size: NA
CDR3 length: 15
V gene: TRBV5-8
J gene: TRBJ1-1
CDR3 protein: CASSNRQRMNTEAFF
CDR3 DNA: TGTGCCAGCAGCAACAGACAGAGAATGAACACTGAAGCTTTCTTT

D gene: TRBD1
clone size: NA
CDR3 length: 14
V gene: TRBV28
J gene: TRBJ2-3
CDR3 protein: CASSSRQGTDTQYF
CDR3 DNA: TGTGCCAGCAGTTCGCGACAGGGGACAGATACGCAGTATTTT

D gene: TRBD1
clone size: NA
CDR3 length: 15
V gene: TRBV15
J gene: TRBJ2-7
CDR3 protein: CATSRGAGGINEQYF
CDR3 DNA: TGTGCCACCAGCAGAGGGGCAGGGGGTATCAACGAGCAGTACTTC

D gene: TRBD1
clone size: once
CDR3 length: 15
V gene: TRBV28
J gene: TRBJ2-4
CDR3 protein: CASCYTGTGANIQYF
CDR3 DNA: TGTGCCAGCTGTTACACCGGGACAGGGGCAAACATTCAGTACTTC

D gene: TRBD2
clone size: NA
CDR3 length: 20
V gene: TRBV15
J gene: TRBJ2-1
CDR3 protein: CATSRVGGLAGPTSYNEQFF
CDR3 DNA: TGTGCCACCAGCAGAGTCGGGGGACTAGCGGGACCGACCTCCTACAATGAGCAGTTCTTC

D gene: TRBD2
clone size: NA
CDR3 length: 14
V gene: TRBV6-5
J gene: TRBJ2-7
CDR3 protein: CASSERGSPYEQYF
CDR3 DNA: TGTGCCAGCAGTGAACGCGGGAGCCCCTACGAGCAGTACTTC

D gene: TRBD1
clone size: NA
CDR3 length: 15
V gene: TRBV5-4
J gene: TRBJ2-1
CDR3 protein: CASYDKGTAYNEQFF
CDR3 DNA: TGTGCCAGCTATGATAAAGGGACAGCCTACAATGAGCAGTTCTTC

D gene: TRBD1
clone size: NA
CDR3 length: 14
V gene: TRBV27
J gene: TRBJ2-7
CDR3 protein: CASSLKGGYYEQYF
CDR3 DNA: TGTGCCAGCAGTTTAAAAGGGGGCTACTACGAGCAGTACTTC

D gene: TRBD2
clone size: few
CDR3 length: 16
V gene: TRBV27
J gene: TRBJ2-7
CDR3 protein: CASSLFSPREGGEQYF
CDR3 DNA: TGTGCCAGCAGTTTATTTTCCCCGCGGGAGGGCGGCGAGCAGTACTTC

D gene: NA
clone size: once
CDR3 length: 15
V gene: TRBV7-2
J gene: TRBJ2-4
CDR3 protein: CASSLGQIAKNIQYF
CDR3 DNA: TGTGCCAGCAGCCTAGGACAGATAGCCAAAAACATTCAGTACTTC

D gene: NA
clone size: NA
CDR3 length: 13
V gene: TRBV11-2
J gene: TRBJ2-7
CDR3 protein: CASSRWDNYEQYF
CDR3 DNA: TGTGCCAGCAGCCGATGGGACAACTACGAGCAGTACTTC

D gene: TRBD1
clone size: NA
CDR3 length: 16
V gene: TRBV7-9
J gene: TRBJ1-2
CDR3 protein: CSSSRGGRGRLSGYTF
CDR3 DNA: TGTTCCAGCAGCCGCGGGGGGAGGGGGCGCTTATCCGGCTACACCTTC

D gene: NA
clone size: NA
CDR3 length: 18
V gene: TRBV21-1
J gene: TRBJ2-1
CDR3 protein: CASSKARLAESSYNEQFF
CDR3 DNA: TGTGCCAGCAGCAAAGCGCGATTAGCGGAGAGCTCCTACAATGAGCAGTTCTTC

D gene: NA
clone size: NA
CDR3 length: 15
V gene: TRBV19
J gene: TRBJ1-1
CDR3 protein: CASSIGGAMNTEAFF
CDR3 DNA: TGTGCCAGTAGTATCGGGGGGGCTATGAACACTGAAGCTTTCTTT

D gene: NA
clone size: once
CDR3 length: 13
V gene: TRBV6-5
J gene: TRBJ1-4
CDR3 protein: CASSYSRGEKLFF
CDR3 DNA: TGTGCCAGCAGTTACTCCAGGGGCGAAAAACTGTTTTTT

D gene: TRBD1
clone size: NA
CDR3 length: 16
V gene: TRBV14
J gene: TRBJ2-7
CDR3 protein: CASSQVRDREAYEQYF
CDR3 DNA: TGTGCCAGCAGCCAAGTCCGGGACAGGGAGGCCTACGAGCAGTACTTC

D gene: TRBD2
clone size: once
CDR3 length: 16
V gene: TRBV7-3
J gene: TRBJ2-3
CDR3 protein: CASSYVSGESTDTQYF
CDR3 DNA: TGTGCCAGCAGCTACGTTAGCGGGGAAAGCACAGATACGCAGTATTTT

D gene: NA
clone size: NA
CDR3 length: 12
V gene: TRBV28
J gene: TRBJ1-5
CDR3 protein: CASSLGGQPQHF
CDR3 DNA: TGTGCCAGCAGTTTAGGAGGACAGCCCCAGCATTTT

D gene: NA
clone size: NA
CDR3 length: 15
V gene: TRBV7-3
J gene: TRBJ1-1
CDR3 protein: CASSLQTGTNTEAFF
CDR3 DNA: TGTGCCAGCAGCTTACAGACAGGCACCAACACTGAAGCTTTCTTT

D gene: NA
clone size: NA
CDR3 length: 13
V gene: TRBV5-1
J gene: TRBJ2-7
CDR3 protein: CASSLDRAYEQYF
CDR3 DNA: TGCGCCAGCAGCTTGGACAGAGCCTACGAGCAGTACTTC

D gene: TRBD2
clone size: NA
CDR3 length: 17
V gene: TRBV13
J gene: TRBJ2-3
CDR3 protein: CASSPTGLAGSTDTQYF
CDR3 DNA: TGTGCCAGCAGCCCTACCGGACTAGCGGGGAGCACAGATACGCAGTATTTT

D gene: NA
clone size: NA
CDR3 length: 13
V gene: TRBV28
J gene: TRBJ1-3
CDR3 protein: CASTLGAGNTIYF
CDR3 DNA: TGTGCCAGCACATTAGGGGCTGGAAACACCATATATTTT

D gene: TRBD2
clone size: NA
CDR3 length: 16
V gene: TRBV4-1
J gene: TRBJ2-5
CDR3 protein: CASSLGLAGSSETQYF
CDR3 DNA: TGCGCCAGCAGCCTGGGACTAGCGGGAAGTTCAGAGACCCAGTACTTC

D gene: NA
clone size: NA
CDR3 length: 12
V gene: TRBV5-1
J gene: TRBJ2-2
CDR3 protein: CASSPVTGELFF
CDR3 DNA: TGCGCCAGCAGCCCAGTTACCGGGGAGCTGTTTTTT

D gene: NA
clone size: once
CDR3 length: 11
V gene: TRBV6-5
J gene: TRBJ2-7
CDR3 protein: CASSRDYEQYF
CDR3 DNA: TGTGCCAGCAGCAGGGACTACGAGCAGTACTTC